This T cell receptor (beta chain) was observed in a study of CD8+CD57+ T cells in acquired aplastic anemia (dated by TCRdb to between 2017 and 2018). For the wider study: DNA extracted from sorted CD4+ and CD8+ cells had a mean of 3.2 ug, with a range of 0.2 to 27.4 ug. An average of roughly 10 million reads for CD4+ cells and around 11 million reads for CD8+ cells was obtained from healthy donor samples. The research as a whole found: CD8+ Simpson's diversity did not differ significantly between patients and healthy controls (P=0.060). Some 30 CD8+ CDR3 sequences were found to be shared between patients and controls, but these sequences appeared to be highly expressed in patients and within the immunodominant clones of the patients.

Trimming at the junction amounts to 0 bases on V and 1 base on J, and the germline ends lie 18 bases apart. CDR1 DFQATT and CDR2 SNEGSKA are derived from the germline V gene (reference sequence). The CDR3 spans 17 residues, counting both ends. Only CDR3 DNA remains: 51 bases, in frame from the first base. TCR repertoires of sorted CD4+ and CD8+ blood T cells from severe aplastic anemia patients and healthy subjects were deep-sequenced in the study. Ficoll-Paque density gradient centrifugation was used to isolate peripheral blood mononuclear cells. CD4+ and CD8+ T cells were sorted by FACS or magnetic beads before DNA extraction. For this clonotype: It lacks a known antigen. Given a much more abundant clone one base away, this may be a read error. The final CDR3 position lacks the conserved phenylalanine or tryptophan, pointing to a likely read error.

Profiling of TCR beta VDJ combinations and CDR3 sequences used genomic DNA as the template. TCR repertoire sequencing was run on an Illumina HiSeq 2000. In the authors' own workflow: Repertoire assessment relied on Simpson's diversity index, CDR3 size and DJ length profiles, and TRBV/TRBJ rearrangement plots. The most abundant DNA sequence in the deep sequencing data was taken as the immunodominant clone. CDR3 amino acid sequences were checked for sharing across subjects and were also compared against the VDJdb database and published repertoires. TCRdb itself trimmed the public reads at Q25 with fastp, ran MiXCR and retained productive beta chains. Entries are consolidated by CDR3 protein sequence, retaining the most common genes and DNA. TCRdb assigned the V and J calls; the authors' analysis was not used. This sample comprises approximately 170,000 distinct CDR3 sequences, about 53% of them detected only once. In total, the top ten clones hold 16% of the sample.

This receptor was identified in a human donor in good health, serving as a control. The chain couples TRBV20-1 to TRBJ1-1; TRBD1 is a weak D gene call, 6 bases matching. Specimen: sorted CD4+, CD8+, or CD8+CD57+ T cells (not recorded which) from PBMCs. This receptor carries the CDR3 CSARDKKRGARNTEAFS. The bases are TGCAGTGCTAGAGATAAAAAACGGGGGGCGCGGAACACTGAAGCTTTCTCT.